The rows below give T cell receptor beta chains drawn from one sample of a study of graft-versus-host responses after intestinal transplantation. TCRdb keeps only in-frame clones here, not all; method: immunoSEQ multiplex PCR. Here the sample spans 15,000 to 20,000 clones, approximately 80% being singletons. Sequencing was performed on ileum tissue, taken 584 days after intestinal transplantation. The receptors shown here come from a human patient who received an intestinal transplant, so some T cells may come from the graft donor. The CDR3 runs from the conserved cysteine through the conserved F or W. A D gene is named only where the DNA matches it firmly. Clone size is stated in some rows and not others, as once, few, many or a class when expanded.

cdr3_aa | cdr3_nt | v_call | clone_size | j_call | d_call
CASSSGWESSGNTIYF | TGTGCCAGCAGCTCCGGGTGGGAAAGCTCTGGAAACACCATATATTTT | TRBV13 | - | TRBJ1-3 | -
CASSLPGGGAGELFF | TGTGCCAGCAGCTTACCAGGGGGCGGCGCCGGGGAGCTGTTTTTT | TRBV5-6 | - | TRBJ2-2 | TRBD1
CASSWEQDTEAFF | TGCGCCAGCAGCTGGGAACAGGACACTGAAGCTTTCTTT | TRBV5-1 | - | TRBJ1-1 | -
CASSLQTGTEYEQYF | TGTGCCAGCAGCCTGCAGACCGGGACAGAATACGAGCAGTACTTC | TRBV7-6 | - | TRBJ2-7 | TRBD1
CASSSGLGGAKQYF | TGTGCCAGCAGCAGCGGACTTGGGGGCGCAAAGCAGTACTTC | TRBV6-5 | - | TRBJ2-7 | -
CASGDGRQTQYF | TGTGCCAGCGGGGATGGCAGACAGACGCAGTATTTT | TRBV6-1 | - | TRBJ2-3 | -
CASSPSGQRETQYF | TGTGCCAGCTCACCCTCCGGACAGAGGGAGACCCAGTACTTC | TRBV18 | - | TRBJ2-5 | -
CASSLASGGPHETQYF | TGCGCCAGCAGTCTAGCTAGCGGGGGGCCACACGAGACCCAGTACTTC | TRBV5-1 | - | TRBJ2-5 | TRBD2
CASSHGKSGGASTDTQYF | TGCGCCAGCAGCCATGGGAAGAGCGGGGGGGCGAGCACAGATACGCAGTATTTT | TRBV4-1 | few | TRBJ2-3 | TRBD2
CASGGGARRGDTQYF | TGTGCCAGCGGCGGGGGGGCACGGAGGGGAGATACGCAGTATTTT | TRBV19 | - | TRBJ2-3 | TRBD2
CASSGGDLAGEHSYNEQFF | TGTGCCAGCAGCGGGGGTGATCTAGCGGGGGAGCATTCCTACAATGAGCAGTTCTTC | TRBV11-3 | - | TRBJ2-1 | TRBD2
CARAIAGGPTGELFF | TGTGCCAGGGCTATAGCGGGGGGGCCAACCGGAGAGCTGTTTTTT | TRBV2 | - | TRBJ2-2 | TRBD2
CASSPSGGAFSETQYF | TGCGCCAGCAGCCCGAGCGGGGGGGCTTTCTCAGAGACCCAGTACTTC | TRBV4-1 | few | TRBJ2-5 | TRBD2
CASSQPGEGTGELFF | TGTGCCAGCAGCCAACCGGGGGAAGGCACCGGGGAGCTGTTTTTT | TRBV11-2 | - | TRBJ2-2 | -
CASLTGANTEAFF | TGTGCCAGCCTTACAGGGGCAAACACTGAAGCTTTCTTT | TRBV6-1 | - | TRBJ1-1 | TRBD1
CASSQTRYNSPLHF | TGTGCCAGCAGCCAGACTAGGTATAATTCACCCCTCCACTTT | TRBV14 | - | TRBJ1-6 | -
CASSASGGTDTQYF | TGTGCCAGCAGCGCTAGCGGGGGCACAGATACGCAGTATTTT | TRBV9 | - | TRBJ2-3 | TRBD2
CSVVTGSHEQYF | TGCAGCGTTGTTACAGGTTCCCACGAGCAGTACTTC | TRBV29-1 | few | TRBJ2-7 | -
CASSSGTGTSTDTQYF | TGTGCCAGCAGCTCTGGGACAGGGACTAGCACAGATACGCAGTATTTT | TRBV11-2 | - | TRBJ2-3 | TRBD1
CASSLGGSGNQPQHF | TGTGCCAGCAGCTTAGGGGGCTCGGGAAATCAGCCCCAGCATTTT | TRBV11-3 | - | TRBJ1-5 | -
CASSQAQGPAGSPLHF | TGTGCCAGCAGCCAAGCACAGGGCCCCGCGGGGTCACCCCTCCACTTT | TRBV4-2 | - | TRBJ1-6 | -
CASSLGGNQYF | TGTGCCAGCAGTTTAGGGGGGAACCAGTACTTC | TRBV14 | - | TRBJ2-5 | -
CASSYRRSEQFF | TGTGCCAGCAGTTATAGGCGGAGTGAGCAGTTCTTC | TRBV6-6 | - | TRBJ2-1 | -
CASSAKETIQETQYF | TGTGCCAGCAGCGCAAAAGAGACGATACAAGAGACCCAGTACTTC | TRBV7-2 | - | TRBJ2-5 | -
CASSYEGANTEAFF | TGTGCCAGCAGTTACGAGGGGGCGAACACTGAAGCTTTCTTT | TRBV6-5 | - | TRBJ1-1 | TRBD1
CASRPWTGTDYGYTF | TGTGCCAGCAGACCCTGGACAGGGACGGACTATGGCTACACCTTC | TRBV6-5 | - | TRBJ1-2 | TRBD1
CASSIGTRVDTQYF | TGTGCCAGCAGCATAGGTACTAGGGTGGATACGCAGTATTTT | TRBV21-1 | - | TRBJ2-3 | -
CASSLGWGGQGPFGYTF | TGTGCCAGCAGCTTAGGGTGGGGGGGACAGGGGCCCTTCGGCTACACCTTC | TRBV7-9 | - | TRBJ1-2 | TRBD1
CASSPTDRGIGELFF | TGTGCCAGCAGCCCAACGGACAGGGGGATCGGGGAGCTGTTTTTT | TRBV28 | - | TRBJ2-2 | TRBD1
CASSPRTGSSLYEQYF | TGCGCCAGCAGCCCCCGCACAGGGAGTTCCCTCTACGAGCAGTACTTC | TRBV5-1 | - | TRBJ2-7 | -
CASTPRPGGNYGYTF | TGTGCCAGCACCCCCCGGCCCGGAGGTAACTATGGCTACACCTTC | TRBV27 | - | TRBJ1-2 | -
CASSIGGAVKETQYF | TGTGCCAGTAGTATAGGAGGGGCCGTCAAAGAGACCCAGTACTTC | TRBV19 | - | TRBJ2-5 | -
CASSLASYEQYF | TGTGCCAGCAGCCTGGCTTCCTACGAGCAGTACTTC | TRBV2 | - | TRBJ2-7 | -
CASINSSSGYTF | TGTGCCAGTATCAACAGCTCTTCGGGCTACACCTTC | TRBV19 | - | TRBJ1-2 | -
CASSASRGSFDEQYF | TGCGCCAGCAGCGCAAGTCGAGGGAGTTTTGACGAGCAGTACTTC | TRBV4-1 | - | TRBJ2-7 | -
CASSLATWGQDIGYTF | TGTGCCAGCAGCTTGGCCACATGGGGACAGGACATCGGCTACACCTTC | TRBV7-9 | - | TRBJ1-2 | TRBD1
CASSPYAGTSRETQYF | TGTGCCAGCAGCCCCTACGCTGGGACTAGTAGAGAGACCCAGTACTTC | TRBV9 | few | TRBJ2-5 | TRBD2
CASSLVASGWSSYNSPLHF | TGCGCCAGCAGCTTGGTAGCCAGTGGCTGGAGCTCCTATAATTCACCCCTCCACTTT | TRBV5-1 | - | TRBJ1-6 | -
CASSLRSGEQFF | TGTGCCAGCAGCTTAAGGTCTGGTGAGCAGTTCTTC | TRBV7-3 | - | TRBJ2-1 | -
CASSLAGQGGYEQYF | TGCGCCAGCAGCTTGGCCGGACAGGGAGGTTACGAGCAGTACTTC | TRBV5-1 | - | TRBJ2-7 | TRBD1
CASSIDGETQYF | TGTGCCAGTAGTATTGACGGCGAGACCCAGTACTTC | TRBV19 | - | TRBJ2-5 | -
CASGRGQGSSAEAFF | TGCGCCAGCGGGCGGGGGCAGGGTTCGTCGGCTGAAGCTTTCTTT | TRBV10-1 | - | TRBJ1-1 | -
CASSVAWDKSYEQYF | TGTGCCAGCAGCGTAGCCTGGGACAAGTCCTACGAGCAGTACTTC | TRBV9 | - | TRBJ2-7 | -
CASSDNRRGYEQYF | TGCGCCAGCAGTGACAACAGAAGGGGATACGAGCAGTACTTC | TRBV10-2 | - | TRBJ2-7 | -
CASSVYRDRGSGYTF | TGTGCCAGCAGCGTATATCGAGACAGGGGAAGTGGCTACACCTTC | TRBV9 | once | TRBJ1-2 | TRBD1
CASTPGQSYGYTF | TGTGCCAGTACCCCCGGACAGAGCTATGGCTACACCTTC | TRBV19 | few | TRBJ1-2 | -
CASSPGTAFGTQYF | TGTGCCAGCAGCCCCGGGACGGCCTTTGGGACCCAGTACTTC | TRBV7-2 | - | TRBJ2-5 | -
CASSPGLAGSGETQYF | TGCGCCAGCAGCCCAGGACTAGCGGGAAGCGGAGAGACCCAGTACTTC | TRBV4-1 | - | TRBJ2-5 | TRBD2